Following are 17 T cell receptor beta chains from one sample sequenced in a study of blood T cell repertoires in COVID-19. The table came from immunoSEQ multiplex PCR; TCRdb's copy has only in-frame clones and leaves some out. This table has around 200,000 clones, less than 90% appearing once. The sequencing sample was made of peripheral blood. The receptors here all came from a middle-aged man with active or convalescent COVID-19.

The chain links TRBV28 to TRBJ1-5; 7 positions match TRBD1. The V gene's germline CDR1 is MDHEN and CDR2 SYDVKM. This CDR3 is built from 14 residues. The J segment lost 4 bases and the V segment lost 7 bases, leaving 7 bases of the junction unmatched. The DNA of the CDR3 is TGTGCCAGCATCCCGGGACAGACGAATCAGCCCCAGCATTTT. This translates into CASIPGQTNQPQHF.

This CDR3 is CASSLSPAGGANEQFF. CDR3 sequence (DNA): TGCGCCAGCAGCTTGAGTCCAGCGGGGGGAGCGAATGAGCAGTTCTTC. The chain uses TRBV5-1 and TRBJ2-1, with 9 bases lining up with TRBD2. There are 16 residues in the CDR3. Trimming at V came to 1 base and at J to 7 bases, leaving 9 bases not matched to a gene. CDR1 and CDR2 (germline): SGHRS, YFSETQ.

The chain recombines TRBV30 with TRBJ1-1; a weak D match, TRBD1 (5 bases). There are 17 residues in the CDR3. CDR1 and CDR2 (germline): GTSNPN, SVGIG (reference sequence). The V end was cut by 2 bases, the J end by 0 bases, with 19 bases between. The CDR3 DNA is TGTGCCTGGAGTACCGACAGCTACAACTTCATGAACACTGAAGCTTTCTTT. The encoded protein is CAWSTDSYNFMNTEAFF.

The genes are TRBV28 and TRBJ2-7; D might be TRBD1 (5 bases). Trimming removed 5 bases at V and 4 bases at J, with 21 bases between. This CDR3 has 16 amino acids. Germline loops: CDR1 MDHEN, CDR2 SYDVKM. The CDR3 DNA sequence: TGTGCCAGCAGTCCCCTGACAGCCTCTCCACTTTACGAGCAGTACTTC. Amino acids: CASSPLTASPLYEQYF. Full variable domain (outside the CDR3, taken from reference TRBV28 and TRBJ2-7): DVKVTQSSRYLVKRTGEKVFLECVQDMDHENMFWYRQDPGLGLRLIYFSYDVKMKEKGDIPEGYSVSREKKERFSLILESASTNQTSMYLCASSPLTASPLYEQYFGPGTRLTVT.

V usage is TRBV5-6 and J usage is TRBJ1-5; D remains unclear. Germline V CDR1 and CDR2: SGHDT, YYEEEE. This CDR3 is 13 amino acids long. V was shortened by 3 bases and J by 9 bases, with 13 bases between the two germline ends. The CDR3 region is CASSSLQVGPQHF. In nucleotides, the CDR3 is TGTGCCAGCAGCTCCCTCCAGGTGGGGCCCCAGCATTTT. The variable domain in full, with the rest retrieved from reference TRBV5-6 and TRBJ1-5, is DAGVTQSPTHLIKTRGQQVTLRCSPKSGHDTVSWYQQALGQGPQFIFQYYEEEERQRGNFPDRFSGHQFPNYSSELNVNALLLGDSALYLCASSSLQVGPQHFGDGTRLSIL.

V usage is TRBV5-6 and J usage is TRBJ1-5; TRBD1 is a possible D gene (6 bases). The CDR3 extends over 17 amino acids. Germline lookup yields CDR1 SGHDT and CDR2 YYEEEE. The ends were cut back, 1 base at V and 4 bases at J, with 18 bases in the middle. CDR3 sequence reads: CASSLRGNRAFNQPQHF. CDR3 DNA: TGTGCCAGCAGCTTGCGTGGGAACAGGGCCTTTAATCAGCCCCAGCATTTT. The whole variable domain, remainder taken from reference TRBV5-6 and TRBJ1-5, is DAGVTQSPTHLIKTRGQQVTLRCSPKSGHDTVSWYQQALGQGPQFIFQYYEEEERQRGNFPDRFSGHQFPNYSSELNVNALLLGDSALYLCASSLRGNRAFNQPQHFGDGTRLSIL.

The V call is TRBV28, the J call TRBJ1-1; 9 bases are shared with TRBD1. The germline V gene encodes CDR1 MDHEN and CDR2 SYDVKM. The length of the CDR3 is 13 residues. V was clipped by 5 bases and J by 4 bases; unmatched bases: 2. CDR3 loop: CASSGQGPTEAFF. CDR3 coding DNA: TGTGCCAGCAGTGGACAGGGGCCCACTGAAGCTTTCTTT.

The chain combines TRBV21-1 with TRBJ2-5; the D call of TRBD2 is as the table states it, not checked on the DNA. TRBV21-1 represents a pseudogene. The CDR3 has 12 amino acids. The CDR3 region is CASSKGGVTQYF. CDR3 DNA sequence: TGTGCCAGCTCTAAGGGGGGGGTAACCCAGTACTTC.

The chain couples TRBV2 to TRBJ2-7; 7 positions match TRBD1. The ends lost 5 bases at V and 9 bases at J; junction bases unmatched: 7. Germline loops: CDR1 SNHLY, CDR2 FYNNEI. CDR3 length: 12 residues. CDR3: CASSRTGVVQYF. The CDR3 coding sequence is TGTGCCAGCAGTCGAACAGGGGTTGTGCAGTACTTC.

The chain employs TRBV7-9 and TRBJ2-7; TRBD1 matches 9 bases. Trimming removed 2 bases from V and 2 bases from J; junction bases left unmatched: 4. Per germline, CDR1 SEHNR and CDR2 FQNEAQ (reference sequence). The length of the CDR3 is 15 residues. The CDR3 nucleotides are TGTGCCAGCAGCTTAAAGGGACAGGGCCCCTACGAGCAGTACTTC. Residues: CASSLKGQGPYEQYF.

The rearrangement links TRBV2 to TRBJ1-1; D unresolved. V shed 8 bases and J shed 4 bases, with 5 bases lying between them. The CDR3 length is 10 residues. From germline, CDR1 is SNHLY and CDR2 FYNNEI. The CDR3 coding sequence is TGTGCCAGCTCATCCACTGAAGCTTTCTTT. Its protein product is CASSSTEAFF.

V usage is TRBV5-1 and J usage is TRBJ2-7; 9 bases match TRBD1. Germline V gives CDR1 SGHRS, CDR2 YFSETQ. V lost 1 base and J lost 6; bases outside the gene matches: 8. The CDR3 runs 15 residues. CDR3 DNA: TGCGCCAGCAGCTTGCCCCGACAGGGGGGACGCGAGCAGTACTTC. Protein sequence: CASSLPRQGGREQYF.

CDR3 residues: CASTAPNGGQRNTIYF. CDR3 in DNA: TGTGCCAGCACCGCCCCAAATGGGGGACAGAGAAACACCATATATTTT. This chain joins TRBV28 and TRBJ1-3, with 7 bases aligning to TRBD1. The ends lost 7 bases at V and 5 bases at J; junction bases unmatched: 14. From germline, CDR1 is MDHEN and CDR2 SYDVKM. CDR3 size: 16 residues.

The chain employs TRBV6-2 or TRBV6-3 and TRBJ2-1, with D hard to call. CDR1 is MNHEY, CDR2 SVGEGT, per germline. Trimming took off 4 bases at V and 10 bases at J, with 14 bases between the two ends. The CDR3 has 13 amino acids. CDR3 loop: CASSSIYAREQFF. For the CDR3, the DNA is TGTGCCAGCAGTTCCATCTATGCTAGGGAGCAGTTCTTC.

The CDR3 loop reads CASSFAGAEAFF. CDR3 DNA sequence: TGTGCCAGCAGCTTCGCCGGGGCTGAAGCTTTCTTT. The gene calls are TRBV3-1 (or the pseudogene TRBV3-2) and TRBJ1-1; D unclear. There are 12 residues in the CDR3. Trimming removed 5 bases at V and 6 bases at J, with 10 bases between. Per germline, CDR1 LGHDT and CDR2 YNNKEL (reference sequence).

This chain uses TRBV19 with TRBJ1-6; 7 bases line up with TRBD1. The CDR3 length is 18 residues. Germline loops: CDR1 LNHDA, CDR2 SQIVND (reference sequence). With V trimmed by 4 bases and J by 0 bases, 9 bases remained unmatched. The CDR3 DNA sequence: TGTGCCAGTAGTACCGACAGGGATCCGAGCTCCTATAATTCACCCCTCCACTTT. Translation gives CASSTDRDPSSYNSPLHF.

The chain is built from TRBV2 and TRBJ1-6; D call uncertain. V was trimmed by 7 bases and J by 0 bases, leaving 22 bases between them. CDR1 and CDR2 (germline): SNHLY, FYNNEI. The CDR3 runs 19 residues. CDR3 nucleotide sequence: TGTGCCAGCATCCGCCGTACAGCGCTACGGGGCTCCTATAATTCACCCCTCCACTTT. Translating it yields CASIRRTALRGSYNSPLHF. Full variable domain (remainder filled in from reference TRBV2 and TRBJ1-6): EPEVTQTPSHQVTQMGQEVILRCVPISNHLYFYWYRQILGQKVEFLVSFYNNEISEKSEIFDDQFSVERPDGSNFTLKIRSTKLEDSAMYFCASIRRTALRGSYNSPLHFGNGTRLTVT.